A single sample gave rise to the 22 T cell receptor beta chains below, sequenced in a study of cytomegalovirus exposure and HLA in healthy donors. The study ran its PCR with 60 Vbeta and 13 Jbeta primers. TCRdb's copy holds only in-frame clones and misses some; the assay was immunoSEQ multiplex PCR. This sample carries more than 80,000 clones, 82% of them seen once, and the ten largest clones take 1.6%. Sequencing input: PBMCs. These receptor sequences come from a man aged 50 to 60 in good health and CMV-seronegative.

The V and J genes are TRBV28 and TRBJ2-1; maybe TRBD1 (7 bases). The V gene lost 5 bases and the J gene lost 4 bases, with 12 bases spanning the gap. Germline-derived CDR1 and CDR2 are MDHEN and SYDVKM. This CDR3 comprises 14 residues. This chain's CDR3 is CASSRAGQYNEQFF. CDR3 nucleotide sequence: TGTGCCAGCAGTCGCGCGGGACAGTACAATGAGCAGTTCTTC.

Regarding this clone: At one of its ends the junction is not consistent with the germline gene, which may arise from a read error. J is TRBJ1-1 and V is TRBV7-9; D unclear. Germline assignment: CDR1 SEHNR and CDR2 FQNEAQ (reference sequence). The CDR3 covers 15 residues. The CDR3 loop is CSSSGSLAADTEAFF. For the CDR3, the DNA is TGTTCCAGCAGCGGGTCCCTTGCAGCGGACACTGAAGCTTTCTTT.

The V gene is TRBV11-3, the J gene TRBJ1-1; D gene unclear. Germline CDR1 and CDR2: SGHNT and YENEEA. The CDR3 length is 16 residues. V was trimmed by 3 bases and J by 2 bases, leaving 16 bases between them. The CDR3 region is CASSFSAGGGNTEAFF. CDR3 nucleotides: TGTGCCAGCAGCTTCAGTGCGGGAGGAGGTAACACTGAAGCTTTCTTT. Based on the CDR3 plus reference TRBV11-3 and TRBJ1-1, the full variable domain is EAGVVQSPRYKIIEKKQPVAFWCNPISGHNTLYWYLQNLGQGPELLIRYENEEAVDDSQLPKDRFSAERLKGVDSTLKIQPAELGDSAVYLCASSFSAGGGNTEAFFGQGTRLTVV.

J is TRBJ1-2 and V is TRBV29-1; no clear D. CDR3 length equals 14 residues. The germline V gene encodes CDR1 SQVTM and CDR2 ANQGSEA. Trimming left V 2 bases short and J 3 bases short, with 13 bases between. CDR3 loop: CSVENAVDYYGYTF. The DNA of the CDR3 is TGCAGCGTTGAAAATGCAGTAGACTACTATGGCTACACCTTC.

This chain's CDR3 is CAISSRYEQYF. In DNA, the CDR3 is TGTGCCATCAGTAGCAGGTACGAGCAGTACTTC. The V call is TRBV10-3, the J call TRBJ2-7; unclear D gene. This CDR3 region has 11 residues. CDR1 and CDR2 from the germline V gene are ENHRY and SYGVKD. The V gene lost 5 bases and the J gene lost 4 bases, with 6 bases spanning the gap.

This clone is a singleton in its sample. The chain carries TRBV5-1 and TRBJ1-2, with a possible D match to TRBD1 (5 bases). Deletions cut 0 bases from V and 8 bases from J, with 14 bases between. The CDR3 runs 14 residues. Germline CDR1 reads SGHRS; CDR2 reads YFSETQ. As DNA, the CDR3 is TGCGCCAGCAGCTTGGGCATCGGGGGTGACGGCTACACCTTC. It yields the protein CASSLGIGGDGYTF.

This rearrangement joins TRBV2 to TRBJ2-2, with 8 bases identical to TRBD1. J gave up 1 base and V 7 bases, and 8 bases lay outside the gene matches. Germline V CDR1 and CDR2: SNHLY, FYNNEI. The length of the CDR3 is 16 residues. The CDR3 loop reads CASTGRGLRNTGELFF. For the CDR3, the DNA is TGTGCCAGCACGGGCAGGGGGCTTCGGAACACCGGGGAGCTGTTTTTT.

The chain couples TRBV2 to TRBJ1-1; D possibly corresponds to TRBD1 (6 bases). The CDR3 has 13 residues. CDR1 and CDR2 (germline): SNHLY, FYNNEI. Trimming removed 5 bases from V and 4 bases from J, with 11 bases in between. The CDR3, as DNA: TGTGCCAGCAGTTCACAGGGAAGCACTGAAGCTTTCTTT. Amino acids: CASSSQGSTEAFF. Drawing the rest from reference TRBV2 and TRBJ1-1, the complete variable domain is EPEVTQTPSHQVTQMGQEVILRCVPISNHLYFYWYRQILGQKVEFLVSFYNNEISEKSEIFDDQFSVERPDGSNFTLKIRSTKLEDSAMYFCASSSQGSTEAFFGQGTRLTVV.

The chain recombines TRBV5-1 with TRBJ1-1; a weak D match, TRBD1 (6 bases). Germline loops: CDR1 SGHRS, CDR2 YFSETQ. V was shortened by 3 bases and J by 3 bases, with 12 bases between the two germline ends. CDR3 size: 14 residues. CDR3 in amino acids: CASSSRDIYTEAFF. In nucleotides, the CDR3 is TGCGCCAGCAGCTCCCGGGACATCTACACTGAAGCTTTCTTT.

The V and J genes are TRBV11-1 and TRBJ2-5; 7 bases align to TRBD2. The germline CDR1 and CDR2 sequences are SGHAT and FQDESV (reference sequence). V lost 3 bases, J lost 1 base, and 2 bases stayed unmatched. The CDR3 length is 14 residues. Here the CDR3 reads CASSLGGIQETQYF. The CDR3 DNA reads TGTGCCAGCAGCTTGGGGGGGATCCAAGAGACCCAGTACTTC.

V is TRBV19 and J is TRBJ2-6, with unresolved D. Per the germline V gene, CDR1 is LNHDA and CDR2 is SQIVND (reference sequence). V was clipped by 7 bases and J by 0 bases, with 10 bases between them. CDR3 length: 15 amino acids. The CDR3 protein is CASKQIDSGANVLTF. The CDR3 nucleotides are TGTGCCAGTAAGCAAATCGACTCTGGGGCCAACGTCCTGACTTTC.

The CDR3 DNA sequence: TGTGCCAGCTGCAGCTCCTATAATTCACCCCTCCACTTT. It encodes CASCSSYNSPLHF. The chain carries TRBV18 and TRBJ1-6, with D uncertain. Trimming left V 7 bases short and J 0 bases short, with 4 bases between. In germline, CDR1 is KGHSH, CDR2 LQKENI. The length of the CDR3 is 13 residues.

V is TRBV5-1 and J is TRBJ1-3; TRBD1 matches at 8 bases. CDR3 size: 13 residues. The V gene's germline CDR1 is SGHRS and CDR2 YFSETQ. V gave up 4 bases and J gave up 7 bases; unmatched junction bases: 4. The CDR3 region has the DNA TGCGCCAGCAGCGTAGGACAGGGTAACACCATATATTTT. Translating it yields CASSVGQGNTIYF.

This chain joins TRBV5-1 and TRBJ2-7, with D possibly matching TRBD2 (6 bases). With 4 bases removed from V and 4 bases from J, the gap between germline ends came to 9 bases. CDR3 size: 12 residues. From germline, CDR1 is SGHRS and CDR2 YFSETQ. The chain's CDR3 is CASSPGGYEQYV. CDR3 coding DNA: TGCGCCAGCAGCCCAGGAGGGTACGAGCAGTACGTC.

V and J are TRBV7-9 and TRBJ1-1; D is uncertain. Per the germline V gene, CDR1 is SEHNR and CDR2 is FQNEAQ (reference sequence). The germline V and J ends were trimmed by 5 bases and 4 bases, with 8 bases remaining between them. The CDR3 is 12 amino acids. The CDR3 loop reads CASSTTSTEAFF. CDR3 nucleotide sequence: TGTGCCAGCAGCACTACTAGCACTGAAGCTTTCTTT.

The chain joins TRBV7-6 to TRBJ2-3; possibly TRBD2 for D (7 bases). Germline values: CDR1 SGHVS, CDR2 FNYEAQ. This CDR3 region has 20 residues. V shed 1 base and J shed 0 bases, with 23 bases lying between them. The CDR3 sequence is CASSLVVGGGVPSSTDTQYF. The CDR3 DNA is TGTGCCAGCAGCTTAGTAGTAGGCGGGGGCGTCCCCTCTAGCACAGATACGCAGTATTTT.

This clone was seen a handful of times. The chain is built from TRBV7-2 and TRBJ1-6, with no clear D. V was clipped by 5 bases and J by 7 bases, with 18 bases between them. In germline, CDR1 is SGHTA, CDR2 FQGNSA. The length of the CDR3 is 16 residues. Here the CDR3 reads CASSPDLAGPNSPLHF. CDR3 sequence (DNA): TGTGCCAGCAGCCCCGATTTGGCAGGTCCGAATTCACCCCTCCACTTT.

J is TRBJ2-1 and V is TRBV5-8, with D perhaps matching TRBD2 (6 bases). The CDR3 is 15 amino acids. The germline V gene has CDR1 SGHTS and CDR2 YDEGEE. Trimming removed 0 bases from V and 7 bases from J, with 14 bases in between. The CDR3 coding sequence is TGTGCCAGCAGCTTGGTTCCTGGGGGGTGGAATGAGCAGTTCTTC. It encodes CASSLVPGGWNEQFF.

This sequence joins TRBV18 and TRBJ2-7; D is perhaps TRBD2 (5 bases). Germline CDR1 and CDR2: KGHSH and LQKENI. This CDR3 is built from 14 residues. Trimming removed 0 bases from V and 3 bases from J, with 9 bases in between. CDR3 DNA: TGTGCCAGCTCACCACCGGAGAGGGTCTACGAGCAGTACGTC. Protein product: CASSPPERVYEQYV.

V is TRBV5-1 and J is TRBJ1-6; D gene unclear. This CDR3 is built from 13 residues. V was clipped by 0 bases and J by 8 bases, with 6 bases between them. Germline lookup yields CDR1 SGHRS and CDR2 YFSETQ. DNA of the CDR3: TGCGCCAGCAGCTTGGGAGGAGATTCACCCCTCCACTTT. Its protein is CASSLGGDSPLHF.

The V call is TRBV11-2, the J call TRBJ2-3, with a weak D call TRBD2 (6 bases). Germline CDR1 SGHAT, CDR2 FQNNGV. The CDR3 consists of 16 residues. Trimming removed 5 bases at V and 2 bases at J, with 17 bases between. CDR3 DNA: TGTGCCAGCAGCCCGCACCCGGGACTCCTCACAGATACGCAGTATTTT. Translating gives CASSPHPGLLTDTQYF.

This chain connects TRBV5-6 to TRBJ1-5, with D perhaps TRBD1 (6 bases). Trimming took off 0 bases at V and 6 bases at J, with 10 bases between the two ends. Germline CDR1 and CDR2: SGHDT and YYEEEE. The CDR3 covers 14 residues. The CDR3 DNA is TGTGCCAGCAGCTTGGGTGACAGGAGTCAGCCCCAGCATTTT. It translates to CASSLGDRSQPQHF.